This TCR beta chain was profiled in a study of identical twins. The CDR3 is made up of 14 amino acids. V lost 0 bases, J lost 6 bases, and 11 bases lay in between. Germline V gene data show CDR1 as SGHRS and CDR2 as YFSETQ. A template switching step contributed a universal primer site, while unique molecular identifiers were present in the cDNA. A single record per CDR3 protein comes from TCRdb applying MiXCR to the 5' RACE reads. This table holds roughly 720,000 distinct CDR3 sequences, around a sixth found once. Study-wide results and caveats: Carriage of fewer insertions was seen in abundant cord blood beta clonotypes, whereas memory repertoires showed none. Invariant MAIT and iNKT cells are populations that could partly confound zero-insertion analyses.

Of note for this clonotype: Its antigen is not identified.

The same specimen was also included in a second study, on T cells expressing NK-cell markers. That report notes: A few donors likewise had their CD3+CD56-NKG2C+ fraction led by these clonotypes.

The TCR comes from a woman under 30 in good health. The chain is built from TRBV5-1 and TRBJ2-3; D gene ambiguous. The source material was PBMCs. The CDR3: CASSLEGYGDTQYF. Here the CDR3 DNA reads TGCGCCAGCAGCTTGGAAGGGTATGGCGATACGCAGTATTTT.